These 11 T cell receptor beta chains originate from one sample sequenced in a study of T cell responses to AZD1222 COVID-19 vaccine. The method was immunoSEQ multiplex PCR; TCRdb's version includes in-frame clones alone and lacks a portion of them. The data show some 130,000 clones, about 93% seen once. The source material was peripheral blood, sampled on day 0 of AZD1222 vaccination. The receptors here all came from an adult in good health.

The V gene is TRBV6-5, the J gene TRBJ1-1; D unclear. Looked up from germline, CDR1 is MNHEY and CDR2 is SVGAGI. This CDR3 is built from 12 residues. Trimming removed 5 bases at V and 3 bases at J, with 7 bases between. The CDR3 loop is CASSPRDTEAFF. The CDR3 nucleotides are TGTGCCAGCAGTCCTCGGGACACTGAAGCTTTCTTT.

The rearrangement links TRBV19 to TRBJ1-4, with 7 positions matching TRBD1. The CDR3 loop spans 17 amino acids. With V trimmed by 6 bases and J by 0 bases, 10 bases remained unmatched. Looked up from germline, CDR1 is LNHDA and CDR2 is SQIVND (reference sequence). CDR3 coding DNA: TGTGCCAGTAGCCGCGACAGGGTGGGAACAACTAATGAAAAACTGTTTTTT. Translation: CASSRDRVGTTNEKLFF.

V usage is TRBV10-1 and J usage is TRBJ1-5, with TRBD1 identical over 7 bases. J was trimmed by 5 bases and V by 6 bases; bases with no gene match: 7. The germline V gene has CDR1 WNHNN and CDR2 SYGVQD (reference sequence). This CDR3 region has 14 residues. CDR3: CASSGEQGYQPQHF. The CDR3 DNA reads as TGCGCCAGCAGCGGGGAACAGGGGTATCAGCCCCAGCATTTT.

V is TRBV29-1 and J is TRBJ1-1; 7 bases fit TRBD1. There are 13 residues in the CDR3. The trim removed 0 bases at V and 5 bases at J, leaving 3 bases unmatched. Germline loops: CDR1 SQVTM, CDR2 ANQGSEA. Written as DNA, the CDR3 is TGCAGCGTTGAAGAAACAGGGGAAACTGAAGCTTTCTTT. Protein product: CSVEETGETEAFF.

J is TRBJ2-3 and V is TRBV18, with 7 bases lining up with TRBD1. The CDR3 is 15 amino acids. The V gene's germline CDR1 is KGHSH and CDR2 LQKENI. Germline trimming cut 6 bases from V and 1 base from J; bases unmatched to any gene: 7. The CDR3 region is CASSHDRDGTDTQYF. The CDR3 coding sequence is TGTGCCAGCTCCCACGACAGGGATGGCACAGATACGCAGTATTTT.

V and J are TRBV7-9 and TRBJ2-7; 8 nucleotides agree with TRBD1. Germline CDR1 is SEHNR and CDR2 is FQNEAQ (reference sequence). Unmatched junction bases numbered 3, after V lost 5 bases and J lost 0 bases. This CDR3 is 14 amino acids long. The DNA for the CDR3 is TGTGCCAGCAGCAAGGGACAGGACTCCTACGAGCAGTACTTC. Translated: CASSKGQDSYEQYF.

V and J are TRBV2 and TRBJ1-5; TRBD1 matches 7 bases. The CDR3 is 15 residues long. Germline assignment: CDR1 SNHLY and CDR2 FYNNEI. J lost 1 base, V lost 6 bases, and 6 bases had no gene match. As DNA, the CDR3 is TGTGCCAGCAGAGACGACAGGGTGAGCAATCAGCCCCAGCATTTT. Translation gives CASRDDRVSNQPQHF.

The chain combines TRBV5-1 with TRBJ2-7; D gene uncertain. Looked up from germline, CDR1 is SGHRS and CDR2 is YFSETQ. CDR3 size: 15 residues. The V end was cut by 0 bases, the J end by 0 bases, with 10 bases between. CDR3: CASSLEQSSSYEQYF. In nucleotides, the CDR3 is TGCGCCAGCAGCTTGGAGCAGTCCAGCTCCTACGAGCAGTACTTC.

This rearrangement joins TRBV19 to TRBJ2-4; D unclear. Germline CDR1 and CDR2: LNHDA and SQIVND (reference sequence). The length of the CDR3 is 16 residues. V was pared by 3 bases and J by 0 bases, with 12 bases between. The CDR3 coding sequence is TGTGCCAGTAGTATGTCGAGCAAGCTAGCCAAAAACATTCAGTACTTC. This sequence encodes CASSMSSKLAKNIQYF.

This chain joins TRBV19 and TRBJ1-6; the D gene is possibly TRBD1 (6 bases). CDR3 length: 13 amino acids. Germline V gene data show CDR1 as LNHDA and CDR2 as SQIVND (reference sequence). V was pared by 8 bases and J by 6 bases, with 11 bases between. Here the CDR3 DNA reads TGTGCCAGTCACCGGGGGCTTAATTCACCCCTCCACTTT. This sequence encodes CASHRGLNSPLHF.

The chain combines TRBV4-2 with TRBJ2-5, with a weak D call TRBD2 (5 bases). CDR1 and CDR2 (germline): LGHNA, YNFKEQ. The V and J ends lost 1 base and 5 bases respectively, with 17 bases between them. This CDR3 is 16 amino acids long. CDR3 region: CASSQGSTSRLETQYF. The CDR3 DNA sequence: TGTGCCAGCAGCCAAGGTTCCACTAGTCGGCTTGAGACCCAGTACTTC.